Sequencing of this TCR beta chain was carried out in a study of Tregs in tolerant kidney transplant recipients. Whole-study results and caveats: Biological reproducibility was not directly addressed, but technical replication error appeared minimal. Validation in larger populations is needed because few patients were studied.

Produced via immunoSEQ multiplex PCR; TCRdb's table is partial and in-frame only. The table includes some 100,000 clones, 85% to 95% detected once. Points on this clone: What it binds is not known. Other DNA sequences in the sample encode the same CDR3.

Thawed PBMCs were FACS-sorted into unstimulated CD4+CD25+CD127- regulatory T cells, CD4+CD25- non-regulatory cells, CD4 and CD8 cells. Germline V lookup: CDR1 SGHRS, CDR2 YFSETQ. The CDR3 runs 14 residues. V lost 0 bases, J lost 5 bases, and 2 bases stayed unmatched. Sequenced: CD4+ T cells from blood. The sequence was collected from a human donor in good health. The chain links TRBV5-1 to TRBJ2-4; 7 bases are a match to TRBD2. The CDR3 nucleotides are TGCGCCAGCAGCTTGGCGGGGGGAGAAAACATTCAGTACTTC. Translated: CASSLAGGENIQYF.